This T cell receptor beta chain appears in the sequencing data of a study of T cells in Graves' hyperthyroidism and ophthalmopathy. Study conclusions and caveats: In the blood, most expanded thyroid clonotypes above 0.001 appeared as well.

V was shortened by 5 bases and J by 2 bases, with 5 bases between the two germline ends. The CDR3 loop spans 11 amino acids. Germline V gene sequence: CDR1 GTSNPN, CDR2 SVGIG (reference sequence). This clonotype appeared a few times. What it binds is unknown. A NOSPECS grade of at least 4, a Clinical Activity Score of at least 3 and duration under 3 months were recorded in ophthalmopathy patients. Patients were excluded for uncontrolled infection, other autoimmune disease, pregnancy or lactation. Researchers took RNA transcripts and amplified the TCR beta CDR3 regions from them. RT-PCR in the first round (using the HTBI primer set) targeted the TCR CDR3. One entry per CDR3 protein, called by TCRdb with MiXCR from the multiplex PCR reads. The profile covers nearly 600,000 distinct CDR3 sequences, with 14% appearing a single time and 7% to 9% taken by the ten largest.

Sequencing was done on a sample of blood. The rearrangement joins TRBV30 to TRBJ2-3; D gene uncertain. This sequence originates from a woman aged 18 to 35 with Graves' ophthalmopathy. The CDR3 spells CAWGDTDTQYF. For the CDR3, the DNA is TGTGCCTGGGGAGACACAGATACGCAGTATTTT.